This T cell receptor beta chain derives from a study of blood T cell repertoires in COVID-19. In the study's own analysis: Counts of nucleated cells, estimated from reference gene primer amplification, were obtained. TCRdb's copy holds only in-frame clones and misses some; the assay was immunoSEQ multiplex PCR. V, J and clone size were drawn from that table, and D and trimming were deduced from the DNA. The sample lists fewer than 350,000 clones, around 91% occurring once. Per germline, CDR1 MNHEY and CDR2 SMNVEV (reference sequence). V gave up 3 bases and J gave up 3 bases; unmatched junction bases: 5. The CDR3 has 14 residues.

The source of this sequence is a middle-aged woman who had recovered from COVID-19. Sequencing input: PBMCs or T cells enriched from blood (not recorded which). The genes are TRBV27 and TRBJ2-7, with 7 bases identical to TRBD2. This chain's CDR3 is CASSLGGSFYEQYF. The CDR3, as DNA: TGTGCCAGCAGTTTGGGGGGGTCCTTCTACGAGCAGTACTTC.